The rows below give T cell receptor beta chains drawn from one sample of a study of T cell responses to AZD1222 COVID-19 vaccine. Using immunoSEQ multiplex PCR, the repertoire was profiled, and TCRdb retains in-frame clones only, with some absent. The sample records roughly 120,000 clones, 75% to 90% being singletons. Sequences were derived from peripheral blood, sampled on day 0 of AZD1222 vaccination. The receptors were sampled from an adult in good health. Both conserved end residues are part of each CDR3. A D gene is named only where the DNA matches it firmly. Size is stated for part of the rows, as once, few or many counts, or as a class when the clone is expanded.

D gene | clone size | J gene | V gene | CDR3 DNA | CDR3 protein
NA | NA | TRBJ2-1 | TRBV2 | TGTGCCAGCAGTGAAAGTGAGTTCCGGAATGAGCAGTTCTTC | CASSESEFRNEQFF
NA | NA | TRBJ1-1 | TRBV5-1 | TGCGCCAGCAGCACCCAAGGACAGACGAACACTGAAGCTTTCTTT | CASSTQGQTNTEAFF
NA | NA | TRBJ2-5 | TRBV5-1 | TGCGCCAGCAGCTCGGGGAGGGGGCTAGGGCAAGAGACCCAGTACTTC | CASSSGRGLGQETQYF
NA | NA | TRBJ2-7 | TRBV28 | TGTGCCAGCACCTCTGGGGTCTACGAGCAGTACTTC | CASTSGVYEQYF
TRBD1 | NA | TRBJ1-2 | TRBV6-5 | TGTGCCAGCAGCCGAGACAGGGGTATTAACTATGGCTACACCTTC | CASSRDRGINYGYTF
NA | once | TRBJ1-1 | TRBV12-3/TRBV12-4 | TGTGCCAGCAGTTCGGGGGTTACTGAAGCTTTCTTT | CASSSGVTEAFF
TRBD1 | NA | TRBJ1-2 | TRBV28 | TGTGCCAGCAGTTTACCCTCGGACAGGCTCGAGAAGCGCTACACCTTC | CASSLPSDRLEKRYTF
TRBD1 | NA | TRBJ1-6 | TRBV30 | TGTGCCTGGCGGGACAGGCCTAATTCACCCCTCCACTTT | CAWRDRPNSPLHF
NA | NA | TRBJ2-7 | TRBV7-9 | TGTGCCAGCAGCTTAAGGGGCCAGGGCGTGAGCGAGCAGTACTTC | CASSLRGQGVSEQYF
TRBD2 | NA | TRBJ2-7 | TRBV28 | TGTGCCAGCAGTCCCCTAGCGGGAGGGCCACGGCAGTACTTC | CASSPLAGGPRQYF
NA | NA | TRBJ1-1 | TRBV18 | TGTGCCAGCTCACCACAAATACTAGGCAGTTCAACGAACACTGAAGCTTTCTTT | CASSPQILGSSTNTEAFF
TRBD1 | NA | TRBJ2-6 | TRBV24-1 | TGTGCCACCAGTGACGGGGGACAGGCCTCCAACGTCCTGACTTTC | CATSDGGQASNVLTF
NA | NA | TRBJ1-2 | TRBV18 | TGTGCCAGCTCACCGGCCTCGGGGACCTATGGCTACACCTTC | CASSPASGTYGYTF
NA | NA | TRBJ2-1 | TRBV7-9 | TGTGCCAGCAGCTCCTGGGGGACCCCGGCACGGTTCTTC | CASSSWGTPARFF
NA | NA | TRBJ2-5 | TRBV27 | TGTGCCAGCAGCATCAACAGGTTGCAAGAGACCCAGTACTTC | CASSINRLQETQYF
TRBD2 | NA | TRBJ2-1 | TRBV2 | TGTGCCAGCAGTGACAGACTAGCGGGTGAGCAGTTCTTC | CASSDRLAGEQFF
NA | NA | TRBJ1-6 | TRBV6-6 | TGTGCCAGCAGTCAGGGACACCTGAGGAGCTCCTATAATTCACCCCTCCACTTT | CASSQGHLRSSYNSPLHF
NA | NA | TRBJ2-1 | TRBV27 | TGTGCCAGCAGTTTTGCATCAGGAACAGGCAATGAGCAGTTCTTC | CASSFASGTGNEQFF
NA | NA | TRBJ2-3 | TRBV19 | TGTGCCAGTAAGGAGAGCACAGATACGCAGTATTTT | CASKESTDTQYF
TRBD1 | NA | TRBJ1-4 | TRBV7-6 | TGTGCCAGCAGCTTCTGGGGGACAGGGGGTGAAAAACTGTTTTTT | CASSFWGTGGEKLFF
TRBD2 | NA | TRBJ2-3 | TRBV5-1 | TGCGCCAGCAGCTTGGGGCTAGCGGGAGTAGATACGCAGTATTTT | CASSLGLAGVDTQYF
NA | NA | TRBJ2-1 | TRBV7-9 | TGTGCCAGCAGCTTCCACCAGGGCACTGAGCAGTTCTTC | CASSFHQGTEQFF
NA | NA | TRBJ1-6 | TRBV27 | TGTGCCAGCAGCCCAGGGTGGGATTCGAGCTCCTATAATTCACCCCTCCACTTT | CASSPGWDSSSYNSPLHF
TRBD1 | NA | TRBJ1-2 | TRBV28 | TGTGCCGTTGGGGACAGGGAAGCTCATAACTATGGCTACACCTTC | CAVGDREAHNYGYTF
NA | NA | TRBJ1-4 | TRBV3-1/TRBV3-2 | TGTGCCAGCAGCCAAGATAGTGAAAAACTGTTTTTT | CASSQDSEKLFF
NA | NA | TRBJ2-7 | TRBV7-5 | TGTGTCAGAAGCTTAGGGACTAGCGGGAGGTGTGTCTACGAGCAGTACTTC | CVRSLGTSGRCVYEQYF
NA | NA | TRBJ1-6 | TRBV2 | TGTGCCAGCAGTGAGGAGGCTCAACGCTCCTATAATTCACCCCTCCACTTT | CASSEEAQRSYNSPLHF
NA | NA | TRBJ2-1 | TRBV4-1 | TGCGCCAGCAGCCTGACGGCGGGACCCTACAATGAGCAGTTCTTC | CASSLTAGPYNEQFF
NA | NA | TRBJ1-6 | TRBV28 | TGTGCCAGCAGTTTGTTTGGGGCGCGGATCTCCTATAATTCACCCCTCCACTTT | CASSLFGARISYNSPLHF
NA | NA | TRBJ2-7 | TRBV6-5 | TGTGCCAGCAGCCCAGGGGGGTTTGTCCCAAACGAGCAGTACTTC | CASSPGGFVPNEQYF
TRBD2 | once | TRBJ2-7 | TRBV19 | TGTGCCAGTAGTGCCGGGACTAGCGGGGTGTACGAGCAGTACTTC | CASSAGTSGVYEQYF
NA | NA | TRBJ2-1 | TRBV3-1/TRBV3-2 | TGTGCCAGCAGCCCCCGTTCGGAACTTTGGCAGTTCTTC | CASSPRSELWQFF
NA | NA | TRBJ2-7 | TRBV7-2 | TGTGCCAGCAGCTTAGACCGCGGGTACGAGCAGTACTTC | CASSLDRGYEQYF
NA | NA | TRBJ1-5 | TRBV19 | TGTGCCAGTAGTATTGGGGGTACCCATCAGCCCCAGCATTTT | CASSIGGTHQPQHF
NA | NA | TRBJ1-2 | TRBV28 | TGTGCCAGCAGTCTCCCGGTCACGGGAGGCTACACCTTC | CASSLPVTGGYTF
NA | NA | TRBJ1-3 | TRBV5-6 | TGTGCCAGCAGCTTGGTTGACTCCTCTGGAAACACCATATATTTT | CASSLVDSSGNTIYF
NA | NA | TRBJ2-5 | TRBV28 | TGTGCCAGCAGTCCCGACTCAGGGTCGTTGGAGACCCAGTACTTC | CASSPDSGSLETQYF
NA | NA | TRBJ1-4 | TRBV19 | TGTGCCAGTAGTATTGGAGTGGAAAAACTGTTTTTT | CASSIGVEKLFF
NA | NA | TRBJ2-7 | TRBV18 | TGTGCCAGCTCCCAGGAAAATACAGGGATCTCCTACGAGCAGTACTTC | CASSQENTGISYEQYF
NA | NA | TRBJ1-5 | TRBV30 | TGTGCCTGGAGTTTCAGGGTTGACGGCAATCAGCCCCAGCATTTT | CAWSFRVDGNQPQHF
NA | NA | TRBJ1-2 | TRBV28 | TGTGCCAGCAGTCTTTCCTACTATGGCTACACCTTC | CASSLSYYGYTF
NA | NA | TRBJ1-2 | TRBV2 | TGTGCCAGCAGGGCCGGGTCAATCGGCTATGGCTACACCTTC | CASRAGSIGYGYTF
NA | NA | TRBJ2-6 | TRBV19 | TGTGCCAGTAGTCCGAAGGGACGGCACTCTGGGGCCAACGTCCTGACTTTC | CASSPKGRHSGANVLTF
NA | NA | TRBJ2-7 | TRBV7-2 | TGTGCCAGCAGCTTATCCGGGGGACCCTACGAGCAGTACTTC | CASSLSGGPYEQYF
TRBD2 | NA | TRBJ2-1 | TRBV16 | TGTGCCAGCAGCCAATCGCCCCCACAGCTAGCGGGTACTAGGAATGAGCAGTTCTTC | CASSQSPPQLAGTRNEQFF
NA | NA | TRBJ1-6 | TRBV2 | TGTGCCAGCAAGGCCGACAGCGACTATAATTCACCCCTCCACTTT | CASKADSDYNSPLHF
TRBD2 | NA | TRBJ2-7 | TRBV25-1 | TGTGCCAGCAGTGCCCCGGGACTAGGCAACTACGAGCAGTACTTC | CASSAPGLGNYEQYF